A single sample gave rise to the 21 T cell receptor beta chains below, sequenced in a study of control samples from healthy donors and cancer patients. Libraries were prepared by immunoSEQ multiplex PCR; TCRdb keeps only in-frame clonotypes and omits some of them. Of 70,000 to 100,000 clones listed, approximately 88% were seen once; the top ten hold about 7.4%. The sequencing sample was made of blood. The receptors here all came from an older woman in good health.

V and J are TRBV6-5 and TRBJ1-3; D uncertain. The CDR3 consists of 13 residues. Deletions cut 7 bases from V and 4 bases from J, with 11 bases between. The germline V gene has CDR1 MNHEY and CDR2 SVGAGI. The CDR3 protein is CASKYPEGNTIYF. The CDR3 DNA sequence: TGTGCCAGCAAATACCCAGAAGGAAACACCATATATTTT.

V usage is TRBV19 and J usage is TRBJ1-2, with 7 nucleotides matching TRBD1. Germline CDR1 is LNHDA and CDR2 is SQIVND (reference sequence). V shed 1 base, J shed 7 bases, and the junction held 6 bases outside the gene matches. This CDR3 comprises 14 residues. The CDR3 loop reads CASSIGQGSSGYTF. The CDR3, as DNA: TGTGCCAGTAGTATAGGACAGGGATCCTCTGGCTACACCTTC.

V gene TRBV15 combines with J gene TRBJ2-7; D unresolved. Germline V gene data show CDR1 as LNHNV and CDR2 as YYDKDF (reference sequence). Trimming stripped 0 bases from V and 0 bases from J, with 6 bases between. The CDR3 consists of 14 residues. The CDR3, as DNA: TGTGCCACCAGCAGAGATCCAGCCTCCTACGAGCAGTACTTC. Residues: CATSRDPASYEQYF.

This clone was counted once. The genes are TRBV28 and TRBJ1-2; D possibly corresponds to TRBD1 (5 bases). CDR1 MDHEN and CDR2 SYDVKM come from the germline V gene. There are 11 residues in the CDR3. Trimming cost V 8 bases and J 8 bases, with 12 bases left between them. The CDR3 reads CASGRGGGYTF. For the CDR3, the DNA is TGTGCCAGCGGGCGCGGGGGAGGCTACACCTTC.

The chain links TRBV18 to TRBJ1-1; D is undetermined. The CDR3 is 14 amino acids. Germline CDR1 reads KGHSH; CDR2 reads LQKENI. Trimming stripped 2 bases from V and 1 base from J, with 8 bases between. In nucleotides, the CDR3 is TGTGCCAGCTCACCAGCCCACAAGAACACTGAAGCTTTCTTT. It encodes CASSPAHKNTEAFF.

This sequence joins TRBV30 and TRBJ1-1; a possible D gene is TRBD1 (5 bases). Trimming removed 7 bases at V and 1 base at J, with 13 bases between. Germline CDR1 GTSNPN, CDR2 SVGIG (reference sequence). The CDR3 loop spans 13 amino acids. The DNA for the CDR3 is TGTGCCTCTGTCGCTCAGGGGAACACTGAAGCTTTCTTT. It codes for CASVAQGNTEAFF.

The rearrangement uses TRBV3-1 (or the pseudogene TRBV3-2) and TRBJ2-7; a possible D gene is TRBD1 (6 bases). This CDR3 is 13 amino acids long. Germline V CDR1 and CDR2: LGHDT, YNNKEL (reference sequence). Trimming removed 4 bases from V and 2 bases from J, with 9 bases in between. CDR3 sequence reads: CASSRDTTYEQYF. The CDR3 coding sequence is TGTGCCAGCAGCCGGGACACCACCTACGAGCAGTACTTC.

The chain combines TRBV7-9 with TRBJ1-1, with 7 bases matching TRBD1. This CDR3 comprises 15 residues. Germline lookup yields CDR1 SEHNR and CDR2 FQNEAQ (reference sequence). With 4 bases clipped from V and 7 bases from J, the junction kept 12 bases outside the gene matches. In DNA, the CDR3 is TGTGCCAGCAGCTCTCGAGGGACAGCCGGGAATGAAGCTTTCTTT. It translates to CASSSRGTAGNEAFF.

This chain uses TRBV3-1 (or the pseudogene TRBV3-2) with TRBJ1-1; D is perhaps TRBD1 (6 bases). This CDR3 is 15 amino acids long. V lost 3 bases to trimming and J lost 2 bases, with 13 bases between them. Germline lookup yields CDR1 LGHDT and CDR2 YNNKEL (reference sequence). The DNA of the CDR3 is TGTGCCAGCAGCCAGTCCCGGGGGCCAAACACTGAAGCTTTCTTT. This translates into CASSQSRGPNTEAFF.

The V gene is TRBV18, the J gene TRBJ1-3; TRBD1 is a possible D gene (6 bases). The CDR3 loop spans 15 amino acids. Per germline, CDR1 KGHSH and CDR2 LQKENI. Trimming pared 6 bases from V and 0 bases from J, leaving 12 bases between. CDR3 loop: CASSPQGSSGNTIYF. The CDR3 DNA reads as TGTGCCAGCTCGCCCCAGGGGAGCTCTGGAAACACCATATATTTT.

The rearrangement joins TRBV4-2 to TRBJ2-7; 16 nucleotides agree with TRBD2. The CDR3 covers 17 residues. Germline trimming cut 0 bases from V and 6 bases from J; bases unmatched to any gene: 5. CDR1 LGHNA and CDR2 YNFKEQ come from the germline V gene. The CDR3 is CASSQEGLAGGPPEQYF. DNA of the CDR3: TGTGCCAGCAGCCAAGAGGGACTAGCGGGAGGGCCCCCCGAGCAGTACTTC.

This chain joins TRBV19 and TRBJ2-1; D is unresolved. Germline CDR1 reads LNHDA; CDR2 reads SQIVND (reference sequence). V lost 7 bases to trimming and J lost 7 bases, with 17 bases between them. The CDR3 runs 14 residues. The CDR3: CASKRVARGNEQFF. For the CDR3, the DNA is TGTGCCAGTAAAAGGGTTGCGCGTGGGAATGAGCAGTTCTTC.

The chain combines TRBV11-3 with TRBJ1-2; a weak D match, TRBD1 (5 bases). Germline values: CDR1 SGHNT, CDR2 YENEEA. The V gene lost 8 bases and the J gene lost 4 bases, with 17 bases spanning the gap. The CDR3 spans 14 residues. CDR3 loop: CASSPGGGSYGYTF. CDR3 coding DNA: TGTGCCAGCTCTCCGGGGGGAGGGAGCTATGGCTACACCTTC.

The rearrangement joins TRBV7-2 to TRBJ2-2; 8 bases line up with TRBD2. V lost 3 bases and J lost 5; bases outside the gene matches: 14. This CDR3 is 18 amino acids long. Looked up from germline, CDR1 is SGHTA and CDR2 is FQGNSA. CDR3: CASSFLIQSGSRTGELFF. In DNA form, the CDR3 reads TGTGCCAGCAGCTTCCTAATCCAGAGCGGGAGCCGAACCGGGGAGCTGTTTTTT.

The chain uses TRBV11-3 and TRBJ1-1, with 7 bases fitting TRBD1. Unmatched junction bases numbered 7, after V lost 6 bases and J lost 0 bases. The CDR3 is 15 residues long. Germline lookup yields CDR1 SGHNT and CDR2 YENEEA. This CDR3 reads CASSQGERMNTEAFF. The CDR3 DNA follows: TGTGCCAGCAGTCAGGGGGAGAGGATGAACACTGAAGCTTTCTTT.

The CDR3 sequence is CASSRSGTGDYEQYF. CDR3 nucleotides: TGTGCCAGCTCACGCTCCGGGACAGGGGACTACGAGCAGTACTTC. This sequence joins TRBV18 and TRBJ2-7; TRBD1 matches 10 bases. The V segment lost 4 bases and the J segment 3 bases; nucleotides outside the gene matches: 6. CDR3 length: 15 amino acids. In germline, CDR1 is KGHSH, CDR2 LQKENI.

V usage is TRBV19 and J usage is TRBJ2-1; D perhaps matches TRBD2 (6 bases). The CDR3 loop spans 14 amino acids. V lost 6 bases, J lost 0 bases, and 9 bases lay in between. Per germline, CDR1 LNHDA and CDR2 SQIVND (reference sequence). Here the CDR3 reads CASRDGSSYNEQFF. CDR3 sequence (DNA): TGTGCCAGTAGGGACGGGAGCTCCTACAATGAGCAGTTCTTC.

About this clone itself: Relative to the germline gene, one junction end is altered; a read error may explain this. The J gene is TRBJ2-3, the V gene TRBV5-1; TRBD2 might be the D (7 bases). This CDR3 is built from 15 residues. Germline CDR1 reads SGHRS; CDR2 reads YFSETQ. CDR3 sequence reads: CARSAEGGGSDTQYF. The CDR3 DNA reads TGCGCCCGCAGCGCGGAGGGGGGGGGCTCAGATACGCAGTATTTT.

The rearrangement links TRBV6-5 to TRBJ1-2; no clear D gene. The germline V gene encodes CDR1 MNHEY and CDR2 SVGAGI. The CDR3 runs 15 residues. With 6 bases removed from V and 0 bases from J, the gap between germline ends came to 14 bases. Here the CDR3 DNA reads TGTGCCAGCAGCCTAGCAAGCCTTTCTAACTATGGCTACACCTTC. Translation: CASSLASLSNYGYTF.

V gene TRBV19 combines with J gene TRBJ1-2; TRBD1 might be the D (6 bases). Germline V CDR1 and CDR2: LNHDA, SQIVND (reference sequence). V was shortened by 7 bases and J by 6 bases, with 12 bases between the two germline ends. The CDR3 sequence is 12 residues long. The CDR3 region is CASMAGVHGYTF. Written as DNA, the CDR3 is TGTGCCAGTATGGCAGGGGTTCATGGCTACACCTTC.

The chain has TRBV9 and TRBJ1-1; D not certain. Per the germline V gene, CDR1 is SGDLS and CDR2 is YYNGEE. This CDR3 has 11 amino acids. V shed 0 bases and J shed 5 bases, with 2 bases lying between them. CDR3 sequence: CASSVVTEAFF. The CDR3 DNA is TGTGCCAGCAGCGTAGTTACTGAAGCTTTCTTT.